These 32 T cell receptor beta chains came from one sample sequenced in a study of blood T cell repertoires in COVID-19. Sequencing used immunoSEQ multiplex PCR; TCRdb keeps in-frame clones, though not all of them. Here the sample spans 250,000 to 350,000 clones, roughly 90% being singletons. The sequencing input was PBMCs or T cells enriched from blood (not recorded which). The source is a woman aged 30 to 39 who had recovered from COVID-19.

The rearrangement uses TRBV3-1 (or the pseudogene TRBV3-2) and TRBJ1-6; 7 bases are a match to TRBD1. CDR1 is LGHDT, CDR2 YNNKEL, per germline (reference sequence). The trim removed 4 bases at V and 4 bases at J, leaving 1 base unmatched. The CDR3 extends over 14 amino acids. CDR3: CASSLGQYNSPLHF. In nucleotides, the CDR3 is TGTGCCAGCAGCCTGGGACAGTATAATTCACCCCTCCACTTT.

Regarding this clone: Other nucleotide sequences from this sample produce the same CDR3. This rearrangement joins TRBV6-5 to TRBJ1-2; TRBD1 might be the D (6 bases). The germline V and J ends were trimmed by 6 bases and 5 bases, with 7 bases remaining between them. The germline gives CDR1 MNHEY, CDR2 SVGAGI. This CDR3 is 11 amino acids long. The CDR3 DNA reads as TGTGCCAGCAGGCAGGGGTATGGCTACACCTTC. It yields the protein CASRQGYGYTF.

The CDR3 sequence is CASSVGTGVGNTIYF. The CDR3 nucleotides are TGTGCCAGCAGCGTAGGGACAGGGGTTGGAAACACCATATATTTT. The chain carries TRBV9 and TRBJ1-3; 9 nucleotides agree with TRBD1. The ends lost 0 bases at V and 3 bases at J; junction bases unmatched: 1. Germline CDR1 SGDLS, CDR2 YYNGEE. The CDR3 has 15 residues.

The chain joins TRBV7-2 to TRBJ2-3; D is uncertain. The CDR3 length is 14 residues. CDR1 is SGHTA and CDR2 is FQGNSA in the germline V gene. The V end was cut by 1 base, the J end by 0 bases, with 5 bases between. The DNA of the CDR3 is TGTGCCAGCAGCTTAGGAACTAGCACAGATACGCAGTATTTT. Its protein product is CASSLGTSTDTQYF.

This sequence joins TRBV9 and TRBJ1-2, with D uncertain. The V and J ends lost 4 bases and 8 bases respectively, with 9 bases between them. The CDR3 sequence is 11 residues long. CDR1 and CDR2 from the germline V gene are SGDLS and YYNGEE. This chain's CDR3 is CASSPAVGYTF. The CDR3 nucleotides read TGTGCCAGCAGCCCAGCGGTGGGCTACACCTTC. The entire variable domain, with the rest obtained from reference TRBV9 and TRBJ1-2, is as follows: DSGVTQTPKHLITATGQRVTLRCSPRSGDLSVYWYQQSLDQGLQFLIQYYNGEERAKGNILERFSAQQFPDLHSELNLSSLELGDSALYFCASSPAVGYTFGSGTRLTVV.

J is TRBJ1-6 and V is TRBV6-1; 7 bases align to TRBD1. The CDR3 is 17 amino acids. Germline loops: CDR1 MNHNS, CDR2 SASEGT. Trimming cost V 1 base and J 7 bases; bases outside gene matches: 10. CDR3 sequence (DNA): TGTGCCAGCAGTGAAGTACCCGGTTCAGGGGGGAATTCACCCCTCCACTTT. As protein: CASSEVPGSGGNSPLHF.

This clone was seen just once. The chain employs TRBV28 and TRBJ1-2, with TRBD1 matching 7 bases. CDR1 is MDHEN, CDR2 SYDVKM, per germline. The CDR3 runs 19 residues. Unmatched junction bases numbered 18, after V lost 4 bases and J lost 1 base. This CDR3 is CASSSPLYRGVRINYGYTF. As DNA, the CDR3 is TGTGCCAGCAGTTCTCCGCTTTACAGGGGCGTCCGAATTAACTATGGCTACACCTTC.

The V gene is TRBV28, the J gene TRBJ1-5; weak D call: TRBD1 (5 bases). CDR3 length equals 16 residues. Germline V gene lookup returns CDR1 MDHEN and CDR2 SYDVKM. V lost 3 bases and J lost 2, with 14 bases in between. CDR3 in amino acids: CASSFWGDGGNQPQHF. CDR3 DNA sequence: TGTGCCAGCAGTTTTTGGGGCGACGGAGGCAATCAGCCCCAGCATTTT.

The chain employs TRBV27 and TRBJ2-1; D possibly corresponds to TRBD1 (6 bases). The germline V and J ends were trimmed by 6 bases and 2 bases, with 11 bases remaining between them. The CDR3 is made up of 14 amino acids. The germline V gene has CDR1 MNHEY and CDR2 SMNVEV (reference sequence). The CDR3 sequence is CASSLTGPYNEQFF. CDR3 bases: TGTGCCAGCAGCTTGACAGGCCCCTACAATGAGCAGTTCTTC.

J is TRBJ2-1 and V is TRBV27, with 12 bases identical to TRBD1. CDR1 MNHEY and CDR2 SMNVEV come from the germline V gene (reference sequence). The CDR3 has 15 amino acids. Trimming took 5 bases from V and 7 from J; bases not matched to a gene: 6. The CDR3 coding sequence is TGTGCCAGCAGTCATGGGACAGGGGGCGCGAATGAGCAGTTCTTC. This gives the protein CASSHGTGGANEQFF.

The rearrangement links TRBV28 to TRBJ1-5; no clear D gene. Germline V lookup: CDR1 MDHEN, CDR2 SYDVKM. Trimming removed 8 bases from V and 0 bases from J, with 14 bases in between. The CDR3 contains 15 residues. The CDR3: CASAGSADSNQPQHF. CDR3 DNA sequence: TGTGCCAGCGCGGGATCAGCTGATAGCAATCAGCCCCAGCATTTT. The variable domain in full, completed from reference TRBV28 and TRBJ1-5, reads DVKVTQSSRYLVKRTGEKVFLECVQDMDHENMFWYRQDPGLGLRLIYFSYDVKMKEKGDIPEGYSVSREKKERFSLILESASTNQTSMYLCASAGSADSNQPQHFGDGTRLSIL.

The J gene is TRBJ2-5, the V gene TRBV27, with D possibly TRBD1 on 6 matching bases. Trimming stripped 3 bases from V and 5 bases from J, with 13 bases between. CDR1 MNHEY and CDR2 SMNVEV come from the germline V gene (reference sequence). The CDR3 extends over 14 amino acids. The CDR3 here is CASSLTGQRETQYF. Here the CDR3 DNA reads TGTGCCAGCAGTTTGACAGGCCAGCGGGAGACCCAGTACTTC.

The chain is built from TRBV9 and TRBJ1-2, with 10 positions matching TRBD1. Trimming cost V 3 bases and J 0 bases; bases outside gene matches: 5. Germline V gives CDR1 SGDLS, CDR2 YYNGEE. CDR3 length: 16 residues. The CDR3 is CASSGRDRGANYGYTF. CDR3 DNA: TGTGCCAGCAGCGGACGGGACAGGGGAGCTAACTATGGCTACACCTTC.

V is TRBV24-1 and J is TRBJ2-5; D perhaps matches TRBD2 (6 bases). Deletions cut 3 bases from V and 2 bases from J, with 9 bases between. This CDR3 has 14 amino acids. The germline CDR1 and CDR2 sequences are KGHDR and SFDVKD. The CDR3 here is CATSDHGGQETQYF. In DNA form, the CDR3 reads TGTGCCACCAGTGATCACGGGGGTCAAGAGACCCAGTACTTC.

This clone was counted a single time. The chain joins TRBV6-5 to TRBJ1-6; D call uncertain. Deletions cut 3 bases from V and 10 bases from J, with 7 bases between. CDR3 size: 12 residues. Germline V lookup: CDR1 MNHEY, CDR2 SVGAGI. The CDR3 loop is CASSYSGSPLHF. DNA of the CDR3: TGTGCCAGCAGTTATTCGGGGTCACCCCTCCACTTT.

The genes are TRBV27 and TRBJ2-7; 9 bases are a match to TRBD1. The CDR3 loop spans 15 amino acids. From germline, CDR1 is MNHEY and CDR2 SMNVEV (reference sequence). Trimming removed 5 bases from V and 3 bases from J; junction bases left unmatched: 8. The CDR3 spells CASSPAGTGIYEQYF. Written as DNA, the CDR3 is TGTGCCAGCAGTCCAGCCGGGACAGGGATCTACGAGCAGTACTTC.

In its sample, this clone was seen once. This chain joins TRBV28 and TRBJ2-7, with D possibly TRBD1 on 6 matching bases. The CDR3 loop spans 12 amino acids. Trimming cost V 5 bases and J 11 bases, with 16 bases left between them. Germline values: CDR1 MDHEN, CDR2 SYDVKM. The CDR3 protein is CASSTYRVLKYF. DNA for the CDR3: TGTGCCAGCAGTACCTACAGGGTCTTGAAGTACTTC.

The chain employs TRBV10-1 and TRBJ1-1, with 9 bases that match TRBD1. From germline, CDR1 is WNHNN and CDR2 SYGVQD (reference sequence). Trimming at V came to 4 bases and at J to 6 bases, leaving 9 bases not matched to a gene. The CDR3 has 15 residues. CDR3 protein: CASSGSNRGLAEAFF. The CDR3 nucleotides are TGCGCCAGCAGTGGGTCAAACAGGGGGCTGGCTGAAGCTTTCTTT.

The gene calls are TRBV4-3 and TRBJ1-4, with D perhaps TRBD1 (5 bases). This CDR3 has 15 residues. The V end lost 4 bases, the J end lost 6 bases, and 15 bases lay between the germline ends. The germline V gene encodes CDR1 LGHNA and CDR2 YSLEER. The CDR3 bases are TGCGCCAGCAGCCCTAATGGGGCGGGGGATGAAAAACTGTTTTTT. Protein product: CASSPNGAGDEKLFF.

This chain links TRBV6-5 with TRBJ1-2, with a possible D match to TRBD1 (5 bases). V was cut by 7 bases and J by 5 bases, with 14 bases left in between. Germline assignment: CDR1 MNHEY and CDR2 SVGAGI. The CDR3 spans 13 residues. CDR3 amino acids: CASTLRAGYGYTF. Written as DNA, the CDR3 is TGTGCCAGCACTCTACGGGCAGGGTATGGCTACACCTTC.

This clone was recorded once. The genes are TRBV2 and TRBJ1-6; D is unresolved. Per germline, CDR1 SNHLY and CDR2 FYNNEI. CDR3 length: 17 amino acids. V was shortened by 7 bases and J by 0 bases, with 16 bases between the two germline ends. The CDR3 loop is CASTPVTGSSYNSPLHF. The CDR3 DNA reads as TGTGCCAGCACTCCTGTAACGGGGAGCTCCTATAATTCACCCCTCCACTTT.

The V call is TRBV24-1, the J call TRBJ1-5; 8 nucleotides agree with TRBD1. V lost 9 bases to trimming and J lost 2 bases; unmatched junction nucleotides: 2. Germline V CDR1 and CDR2: KGHDR, SFDVKD. This CDR3 is built from 13 residues. The CDR3 is CATQGAGNQPQHF. CDR3 DNA: TGTGCCACCCAGGGGGCGGGCAATCAGCCCCAGCATTTT.

This clone was seen more than once but under ten times. The chain has TRBV7-3 and TRBJ1-2, with TRBD1 matching 7 bases. Per germline, CDR1 SGHTA and CDR2 FQGTGA. CDR3 size: 14 residues. The V segment lost 5 bases and the J segment 8 bases; nucleotides outside the gene matches: 11. CDR3 sequence reads: CASSPTTGSFGYTF. The CDR3 nucleotides are TGTGCCAGCAGCCCGACGACAGGGAGTTTCGGCTACACCTTC.

This clone was found once. The genes are TRBV10-3 and TRBJ1-2; 8 nucleotides agree with TRBD1. CDR3 length: 14 residues. Per the germline V gene, CDR1 is ENHRY and CDR2 is SYGVKD. The V gene end was trimmed by 6 bases and the J gene end by 3 bases; junction bases not matched to a gene: 6. The CDR3 nucleotides are TGTGCCATCAGAATATCGACAGGGGACTATGGCTACACCTTC. Residues: CAIRISTGDYGYTF.

This chain joins TRBV28 and TRBJ1-6; 11 nucleotides line up with TRBD1. The CDR3 totals 18 residues. Germline V gene sequence: CDR1 MDHEN, CDR2 SYDVKM. V shed 5 bases, J shed 2 bases, and the junction held 8 bases outside the gene matches. CDR3 region: CASSKIGQGAPYNSPLHF. CDR3 nucleotides: TGTGCCAGCAGTAAGATTGGACAGGGGGCACCCTATAATTCACCCCTCCACTTT. The full variable domain, its missing parts supplied by reference TRBV28 and TRBJ1-6, is DVKVTQSSRYLVKRTGEKVFLECVQDMDHENMFWYRQDPGLGLRLIYFSYDVKMKEKGDIPEGYSVSREKKERFSLILESASTNQTSMYLCASSKIGQGAPYNSPLHFGNGTRLTVT.

The rearrangement uses TRBV5-8 and TRBJ2-1, with TRBD2 matching over 10 bases. The CDR3 is 15 amino acids. V was clipped by 2 bases and J by 8 bases; unmatched bases: 7. CDR1 and CDR2 from the germline V gene are SGHTS and YDEGEE. In nucleotides, the CDR3 is TGTGCCAGCAGCTTCCGGAGCGGGGGGGCCCATGAGCAGTTCTTC. Translating it yields CASSFRSGGAHEQFF.

The rearrangement joins TRBV5-1 to TRBJ1-2; no clear D. Germline assignment: CDR1 SGHRS and CDR2 YFSETQ. This CDR3 is built from 14 residues. V lost 1 base, J lost 2 bases, and 9 bases lay in between. CDR3 sequence reads: CASSLLTRNYGYTF. As DNA, the CDR3 is TGCGCCAGCAGCTTGCTTACCAGGAACTATGGCTACACCTTC.

This clone was counted once. The V call is TRBV27, the J call TRBJ1-3; TRBD1 matches 8 bases. There are 16 residues in the CDR3. Germline trimming cut 10 bases from V and 1 base from J; bases unmatched to any gene: 12. Germline V gene sequence: CDR1 MNHEY, CDR2 SMNVEV (reference sequence). The CDR3 coding sequence is TGTGCCACCAGGGGCCCAACAGGGGGATCTGGAAACACCATATATTTT. Amino acids: CATRGPTGGSGNTIYF.

The rearrangement uses TRBV28 and TRBJ2-7; TRBD2 matches at 10 bases. Germline V gene lookup returns CDR1 MDHEN and CDR2 SYDVKM. Unmatched junction bases numbered 10, after V lost 3 bases and J lost 5 bases. The CDR3 has 16 amino acids. CDR3 residues: CASSFYSGRAVNEQYF. In nucleotides, the CDR3 is TGTGCCAGCAGTTTCTACAGCGGGAGGGCCGTAAACGAGCAGTACTTC. The variable domain in full, completed from reference TRBV28 and TRBJ2-7, reads DVKVTQSSRYLVKRTGEKVFLECVQDMDHENMFWYRQDPGLGLRLIYFSYDVKMKEKGDIPEGYSVSREKKERFSLILESASTNQTSMYLCASSFYSGRAVNEQYFGPGTRLTVT.

The chain has TRBV27 and TRBJ2-5, with 8 nucleotides matching TRBD2. There are 14 residues in the CDR3. The ends lost 3 bases at V and 4 bases at J; junction bases unmatched: 4. Germline V lookup: CDR1 MNHEY, CDR2 SMNVEV (reference sequence). The CDR3 here is CASSLTSAGETQYF. As DNA, the CDR3 is TGTGCCAGCAGTTTGACTAGCGCGGGAGAGACCCAGTACTTC.

The gene calls are TRBV27 and TRBJ2-3; 9 bases are a match to TRBD2. The CDR3 has 16 residues. Germline V lookup: CDR1 MNHEY, CDR2 SMNVEV (reference sequence). The V segment lost 6 bases and the J segment 4 bases; nucleotides outside the gene matches: 11. CDR3 in amino acids: CASSPGGGAMPDTQYF. The CDR3 DNA follows: TGTGCCAGCAGCCCAGGCGGGGGGGCGATGCCAGATACGCAGTATTTT.

The V call is TRBV5-8, the J call TRBJ2-1, with TRBD2 identical over 10 bases. The junction had 1 base not matched to a gene; V was cut back by 3 bases and J by 1 base. CDR1 is SGHTS, CDR2 YDEGEE, per germline. The CDR3 covers 15 residues. The CDR3 DNA sequence: TGTGCCAGCAGCTCGGGACTAGCGTCCTACAATGAGCAGTTCTTC. As protein: CASSSGLASYNEQFF.